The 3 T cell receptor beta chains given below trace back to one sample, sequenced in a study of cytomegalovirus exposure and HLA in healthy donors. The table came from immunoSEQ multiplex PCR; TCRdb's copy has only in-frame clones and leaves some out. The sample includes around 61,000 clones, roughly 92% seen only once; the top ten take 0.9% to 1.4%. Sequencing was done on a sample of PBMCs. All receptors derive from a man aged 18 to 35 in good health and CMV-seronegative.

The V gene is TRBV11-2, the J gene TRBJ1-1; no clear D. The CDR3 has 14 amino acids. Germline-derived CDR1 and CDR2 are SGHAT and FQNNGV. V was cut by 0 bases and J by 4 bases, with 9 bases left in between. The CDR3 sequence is CASSLEVGGTEAFF. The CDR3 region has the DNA TGTGCCAGCAGCTTAGAGGTCGGCGGCACTGAAGCTTTCTTT.

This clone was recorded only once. Here the CDR3 DNA reads TGTGCCAGCAGCTTGATGGCGGAATCTAGCACAGATACGCAGTATTTT. Its translation: CASSLMAESSTDTQYF. The chain couples TRBV5-4 to TRBJ2-3; D not certain. CDR3 length: 16 residues. Germline lookup yields CDR1 SGHNT and CDR2 YYREEE (reference sequence). Trimming pared 1 base from V and 0 bases from J, leaving 12 bases between.

CDR3 region: CASSSGQGVGETQYF. The DNA of the CDR3 is TGTGCCAGCAGTTCCGGACAGGGGGTTGGGGAGACCCAGTACTTC. The chain combines TRBV6-5 with TRBJ2-5; 10 bases agree with TRBD1. The CDR3 is made up of 15 amino acids. Germline V gene sequence: CDR1 MNHEY, CDR2 SVGAGI. V dropped 4 bases and J dropped 5; count of bases not matched to a gene: 7.